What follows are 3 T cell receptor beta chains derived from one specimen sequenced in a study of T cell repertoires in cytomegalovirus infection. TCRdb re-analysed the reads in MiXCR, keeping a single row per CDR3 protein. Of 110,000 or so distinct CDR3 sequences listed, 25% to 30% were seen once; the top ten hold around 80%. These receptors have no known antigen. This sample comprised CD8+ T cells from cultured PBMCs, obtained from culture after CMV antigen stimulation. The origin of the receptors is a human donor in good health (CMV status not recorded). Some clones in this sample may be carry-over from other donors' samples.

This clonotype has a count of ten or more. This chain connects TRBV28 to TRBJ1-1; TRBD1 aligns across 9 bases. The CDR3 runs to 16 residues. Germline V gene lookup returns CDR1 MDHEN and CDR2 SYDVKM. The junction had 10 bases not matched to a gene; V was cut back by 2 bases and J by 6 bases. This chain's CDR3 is CASSLTPGTGKAEAFF. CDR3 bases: TGTGCCAGCAGTTTAACGCCCGGGACAGGGAAGGCTGAAGCTTTCTTT.

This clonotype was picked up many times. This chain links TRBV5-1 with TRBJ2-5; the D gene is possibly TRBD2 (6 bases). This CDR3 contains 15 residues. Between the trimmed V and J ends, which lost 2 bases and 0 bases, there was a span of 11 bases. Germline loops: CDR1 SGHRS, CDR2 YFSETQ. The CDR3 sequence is CASSLWGEYQETQYF. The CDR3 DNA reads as TGCGCCAGCAGCTTATGGGGGGAGTACCAAGAGACCCAGTACTTC.

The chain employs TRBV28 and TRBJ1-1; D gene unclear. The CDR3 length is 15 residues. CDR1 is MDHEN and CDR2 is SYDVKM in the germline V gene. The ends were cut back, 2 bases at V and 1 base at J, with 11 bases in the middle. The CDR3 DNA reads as TGTGCCAGCAGTTTAATCCCCGACAAGAACACTGAAGCTTTCTTT. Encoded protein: CASSLIPDKNTEAFF.